This T cell receptor beta chain is from a study of shared clonotypes between healthy human individuals. Study-wide results and caveats: Represented genetic and exposure-history diversity was restricted by having few donors.

In the sorted-subset replicate PCRs, 150 to 250 ng DNA, 25,000 to 30,000 T cell genomes, was used. The table came from immunoSEQ multiplex PCR; TCRdb's copy has only in-frame clones and leaves some out. Of around 550,000 clones in the sample, 85% to 95% were seen once. V trimming: 8 bases; J trimming: 2 bases; junction bases outside the gene matches: 12. The CDR3 is 15 residues long. Germline values: CDR1 LGHNA, CDR2 YNFKEQ. As for this clone: The antigen is not known.

CD8 cells regarded as naive lacked CD45RO, were positively chosen for CCR7, and omitted terminally differentiated effector memory CD45RA+ cells. Donation came from healthy HIV-negative adults that had no recent acute infections or vaccinations. This chain links TRBV4-2 with TRBJ2-7, with TRBD2 identical over 7 bases. Sample: naive CD8+ T cells sorted from blood. This clonotype was obtained from a woman in her 30s in good health. CDR3 sequence reads: CASAATSRSAYEQYF. CDR3 nucleotide sequence: TGTGCCAGCGCCGCGACTAGCCGATCTGCCTACGAGCAGTACTTC.